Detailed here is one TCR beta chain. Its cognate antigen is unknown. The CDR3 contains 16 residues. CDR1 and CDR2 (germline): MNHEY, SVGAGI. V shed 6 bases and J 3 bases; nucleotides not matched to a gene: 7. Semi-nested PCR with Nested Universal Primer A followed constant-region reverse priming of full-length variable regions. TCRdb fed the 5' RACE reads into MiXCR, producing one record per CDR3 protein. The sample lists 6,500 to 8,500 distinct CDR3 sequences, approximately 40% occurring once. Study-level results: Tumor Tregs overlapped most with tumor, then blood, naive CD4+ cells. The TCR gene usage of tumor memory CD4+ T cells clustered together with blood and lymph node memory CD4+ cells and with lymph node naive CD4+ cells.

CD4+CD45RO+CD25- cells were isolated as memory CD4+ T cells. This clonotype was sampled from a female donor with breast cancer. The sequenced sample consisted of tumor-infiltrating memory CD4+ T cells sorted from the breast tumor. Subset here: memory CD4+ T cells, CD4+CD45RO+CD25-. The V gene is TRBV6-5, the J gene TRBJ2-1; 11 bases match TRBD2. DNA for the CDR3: TGTGCCAGCAGAGACCTAGCGGGAGGCCACTACAATGAGCAGTTCTTC. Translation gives CASRDLAGGHYNEQFF.